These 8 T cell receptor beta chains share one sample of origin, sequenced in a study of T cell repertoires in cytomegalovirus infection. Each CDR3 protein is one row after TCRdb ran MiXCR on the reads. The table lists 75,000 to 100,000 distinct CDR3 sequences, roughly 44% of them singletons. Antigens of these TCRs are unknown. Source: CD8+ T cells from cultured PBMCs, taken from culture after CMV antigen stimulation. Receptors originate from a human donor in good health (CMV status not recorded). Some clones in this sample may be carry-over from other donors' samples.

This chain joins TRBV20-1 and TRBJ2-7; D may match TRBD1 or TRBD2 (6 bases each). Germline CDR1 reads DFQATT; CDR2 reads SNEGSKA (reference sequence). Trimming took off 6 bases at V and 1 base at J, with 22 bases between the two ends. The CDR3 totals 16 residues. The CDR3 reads CSALGTGAPPSYEQYF. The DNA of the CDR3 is TGCAGTGCCCTTGGTACGGGGGCTCCCCCTTCCTACGAGCAGTACTTC.

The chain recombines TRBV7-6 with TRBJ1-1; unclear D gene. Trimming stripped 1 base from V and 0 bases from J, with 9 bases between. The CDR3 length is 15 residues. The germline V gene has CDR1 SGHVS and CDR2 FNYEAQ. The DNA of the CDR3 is TGTGCCAGCAGCTTAGGCGGCCCGATGAACACTGAAGCTTTCTTT. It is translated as CASSLGGPMNTEAFF.

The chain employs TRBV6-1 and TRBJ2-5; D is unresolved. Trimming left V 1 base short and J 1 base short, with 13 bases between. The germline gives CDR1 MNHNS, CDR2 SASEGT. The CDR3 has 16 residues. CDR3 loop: CASSEGGVAAQETQYF. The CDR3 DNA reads TGTGCCAGCAGTGAAGGAGGAGTTGCCGCCCAAGAGACCCAGTACTTC.

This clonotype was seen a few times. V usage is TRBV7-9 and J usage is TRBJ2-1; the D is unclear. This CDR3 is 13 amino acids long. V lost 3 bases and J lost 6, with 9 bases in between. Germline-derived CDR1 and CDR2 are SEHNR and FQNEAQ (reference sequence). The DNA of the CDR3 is TGTGCCAGCAGCTTGTCCAGGTCCAATGAGCAGTTCTTC. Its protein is CASSLSRSNEQFF. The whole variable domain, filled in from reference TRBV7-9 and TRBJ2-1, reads DTGVSQNPRHKITKRGQNVTFRCDPISEHNRLYWYRQTLGQGPEFLTYFQNEAQLEKSRLLSDRFSAERPKGSFSTLEIQRTEQGDSAMYLCASSLSRSNEQFFGPGTRLTVL.

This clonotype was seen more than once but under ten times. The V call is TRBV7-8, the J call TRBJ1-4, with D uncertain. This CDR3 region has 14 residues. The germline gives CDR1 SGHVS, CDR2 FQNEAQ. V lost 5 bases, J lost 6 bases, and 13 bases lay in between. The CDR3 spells CASSPGVRDEKLFF. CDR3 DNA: TGTGCCAGCAGCCCTGGGGTTAGGGATGAAAAACTGTTTTTT. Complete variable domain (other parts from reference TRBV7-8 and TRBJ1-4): GAGVSQSPRYKVAKRGQDVALRCDPISGHVSLFWYQQALGQGPEFLTYFQNEAQLDKSGLPSDRFFAERPEGSVSTLKIQRTQQEDSAVYLCASSPGVRDEKLFFGSGTQLSVL.

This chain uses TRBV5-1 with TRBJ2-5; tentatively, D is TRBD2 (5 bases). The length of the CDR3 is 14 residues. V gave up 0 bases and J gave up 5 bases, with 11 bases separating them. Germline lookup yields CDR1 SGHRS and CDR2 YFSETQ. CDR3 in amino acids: CASSLAGRGETQYF. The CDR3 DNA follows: TGCGCCAGCAGCTTGGCCGGAAGAGGGGAGACCCAGTACTTC.

CDR3 DNA sequence: TGTGCCAGCAGCTTCGTCCAGGACCACACCGGGGAGCTGTTTTTT. Translated, it gives CASSFVQDHTGELFF. The rearrangement uses TRBV13 and TRBJ2-2; D not certain. Trimming pared 3 bases from V and 3 bases from J, leaving 11 bases between. The CDR3 covers 15 residues. Germline CDR1 is PRHDT and CDR2 is FYEKMQ (reference sequence).

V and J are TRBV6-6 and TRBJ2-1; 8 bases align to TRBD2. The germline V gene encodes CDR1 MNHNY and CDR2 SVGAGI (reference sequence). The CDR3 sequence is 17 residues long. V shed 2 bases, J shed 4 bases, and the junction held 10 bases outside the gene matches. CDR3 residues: CASSYPSRRGAYNEQFF. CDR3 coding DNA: TGTGCCAGCAGTTACCCCTCGAGGCGGGGGGCTTACAATGAGCAGTTCTTC.